These 9 T cell receptor beta chains share one sample of origin, sequenced in a study of cytomegalovirus exposure and HLA in healthy donors. Assay used: immunoSEQ multiplex PCR; TCRdb lists only in-frame clones, some missing. The data hold 65,000 or so clones, with just under 95% observed a single time. The sequenced material came from PBMCs. The receptors originated from a man aged 18 to 29 in good health and CMV-seropositive.

This clone was recorded only once. The rearrangement uses TRBV9 and TRBJ2-3; D gene ambiguous. This CDR3 contains 12 residues. Germline-derived CDR1 and CDR2 are SGDLS and YYNGEE. Trimming cost V 0 bases and J 4 bases, with 3 bases left between them. CDR3 protein: CASSVEPDTQYF. CDR3 in DNA: TGTGCCAGCAGCGTAGAGCCAGATACGCAGTATTTT.

The J gene is TRBJ2-2, the V gene TRBV5-6; no definite D call. V dropped 1 base and J dropped 4 bases, with 8 bases sitting between them. The CDR3 has 14 residues. Germline CDR1 and CDR2: SGHDT and YYEEEE. CDR3 sequence reads: CASSLLLSTGELFF. DNA for the CDR3: TGTGCCAGCAGCTTGCTTCTGAGCACCGGGGAGCTGTTTTTT.

The J gene is TRBJ2-7, the V gene TRBV27; D not resolved. The CDR3 runs 14 residues. V was trimmed by 1 base and J by 5 bases, leaving 12 bases between them. Looked up from germline, CDR1 is MNHEY and CDR2 is SMNVEV (reference sequence). For the CDR3, the DNA is TGTGCCAGCAGTTTATGGCGCGGTTCGGACGAGCAGTACTTC. Amino acids: CASSLWRGSDEQYF.

V and J are TRBV27 and TRBJ2-3; D is undetermined. V shed 5 bases and J shed 6 bases, with 9 bases lying between them. Germline CDR1 and CDR2: MNHEY and SMNVEV (reference sequence). The length of the CDR3 is 12 residues. This chain's CDR3 is CASSPNLDTQYF. The CDR3 DNA reads TGTGCCAGCAGTCCAAACTTGGATACGCAGTATTTT.

DNA for the CDR3: TGTGCCAGCAGCTTAGAGTGGGGCGGGACGGGCGAGCAGTACTTC. Amino acids: CASSLEWGGTGEQYF. This chain uses TRBV13 with TRBJ2-7, with D tentatively TRBD2 (6 bases). Trimming stripped 1 base from V and 6 bases from J, with 16 bases between. The CDR3 is 15 residues long. Germline V gene sequence: CDR1 PRHDT, CDR2 FYEKMQ (reference sequence). Looking up the rest from reference TRBV13 and TRBJ2-7 gives the full variable domain: AAGVIQSPRHLIKEKRETATLKCYPIPRHDTVYWYQQGPGQDPQFLISFYEKMQSDKGSIPDRFSAQQFSDYHSELNMSSLELGDSALYFCASSLEWGGTGEQYFGPGTRLTVT.

This chain links TRBV25-1 with TRBJ2-1; a possible D gene is TRBD1 (7 bases). Per the germline V gene, CDR1 is MGHDK and CDR2 is SYGVNS. The V end lost 4 bases, the J end lost 7 bases, and 17 bases lay between the germline ends. This CDR3 is built from 15 residues. DNA for the CDR3: TGTGCCAGCAGTGGGCCCAGGGGGGTCGAGAATGAGCAGTTCTTC. Translating gives CASSGPRGVENEQFF.

This chain uses TRBV29-1 with TRBJ1-1; D perhaps matches TRBD1 (6 bases). Germline V CDR1 and CDR2: SQVTM, ANQGSEA. The V end was cut by 7 bases, the J end by 1 base, with 13 bases between. The CDR3 runs 13 residues. The CDR3 DNA is TGCAGCGCCCGGGACACCGAGAACACTGAAGCTTTCTTT. Translation: CSARDTENTEAFF.

This CDR3 reads CASSYRQGNSPLHF. The CDR3 nucleotides are TGTGCCAGCAGTTACCGGCAGGGCAATTCACCCCTCCACTTT. V is TRBV6-5 and J is TRBJ1-6; tentative D call: TRBD1 (5 bases). The CDR3 consists of 14 residues. V lost 2 bases, J lost 7 bases, and 9 bases lay in between. CDR1 is MNHEY, CDR2 SVGAGI, per germline.

CDR3 nucleotides: TGTGCCAGCAGTTTCATCCAGGGGGCGGGAAACACCATATATTTT. It yields the protein CASSFIQGAGNTIYF. This sequence joins TRBV2 and TRBJ1-3; the match to TRBD1 covers 8 bases. Trimming removed 5 bases from V and 4 bases from J; junction bases left unmatched: 7. Germline V gene data show CDR1 as SNHLY and CDR2 as FYNNEI. This CDR3 has 15 amino acids.